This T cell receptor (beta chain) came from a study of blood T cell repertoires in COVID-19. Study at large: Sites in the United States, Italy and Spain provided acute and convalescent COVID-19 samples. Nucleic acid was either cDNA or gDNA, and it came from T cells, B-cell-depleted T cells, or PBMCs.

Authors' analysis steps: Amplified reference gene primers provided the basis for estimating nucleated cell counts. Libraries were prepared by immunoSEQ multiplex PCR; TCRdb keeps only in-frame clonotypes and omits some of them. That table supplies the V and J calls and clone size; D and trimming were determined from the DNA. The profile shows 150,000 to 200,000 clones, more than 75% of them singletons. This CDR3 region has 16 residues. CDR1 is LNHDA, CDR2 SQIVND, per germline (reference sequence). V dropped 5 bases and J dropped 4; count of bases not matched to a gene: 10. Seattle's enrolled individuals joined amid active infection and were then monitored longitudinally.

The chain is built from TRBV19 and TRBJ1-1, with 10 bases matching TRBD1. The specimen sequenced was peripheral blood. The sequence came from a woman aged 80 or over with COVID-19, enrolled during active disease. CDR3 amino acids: CASSVLPTGGGTEAFF. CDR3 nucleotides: TGTGCCAGTAGTGTCCTCCCGACAGGGGGCGGCACTGAAGCTTTCTTT.